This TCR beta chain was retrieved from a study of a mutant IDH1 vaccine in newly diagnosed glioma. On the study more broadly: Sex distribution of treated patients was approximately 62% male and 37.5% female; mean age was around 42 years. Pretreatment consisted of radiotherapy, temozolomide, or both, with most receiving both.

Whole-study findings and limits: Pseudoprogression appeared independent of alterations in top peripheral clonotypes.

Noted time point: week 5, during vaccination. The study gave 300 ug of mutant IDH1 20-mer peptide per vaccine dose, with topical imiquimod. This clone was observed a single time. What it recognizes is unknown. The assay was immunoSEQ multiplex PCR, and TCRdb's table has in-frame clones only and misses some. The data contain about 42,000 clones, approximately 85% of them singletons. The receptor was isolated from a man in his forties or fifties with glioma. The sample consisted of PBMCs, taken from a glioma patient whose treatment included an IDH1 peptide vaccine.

CDR3: CASSVSPTNEKLFF. In DNA, the CDR3 is TGTGCCAGCAGTGTAAGCCCAACTAATGAAAAACTGTTTTTT. J is TRBJ1-4 and V is TRBV2, with D unclear. This CDR3 comprises 14 residues. Per the germline V gene, CDR1 is SNHLY and CDR2 is FYNNEI. Trimming removed 4 bases at V and 0 bases at J, with 6 bases between.